A single T cell receptor (beta chain) is shown here with its context. The sample belongs to a study of siplizumab effects on memory and regulatory T cells. Profiled with immunoSEQ multiplex PCR; TCRdb holds only in-frame clones, not every one. The table has some 52,000 clones, about 97% seen once. Germline CDR1 and CDR2: SGHRS and YFSETQ. CDR3 size: 15 residues. V was pared by 5 bases and J by 4 bases, with 6 bases of the junction left unmatched. The receptor's source is a human donor in good health. The gene calls are TRBV5-1 and TRBJ1-1; 12 positions match TRBD1. The specimen was naive CD4+ T cells sorted from blood. The CDR3 coding sequence is TGCGCCAGCAGTAAGGGACAGGGGGCTATCACTGAAGCTTTCTTT. Translating gives CASSKGQGAITEAFF. The entire variable domain, with the rest obtained from reference TRBV5-1 and TRBJ1-1, is as follows: KAGVTQTPRYLIKTRGQQVTLSCSPISGHRSVSWYQQTPGQGLQFLFEYFSETQRNKGNFPGRFSGRQFSNSRSEMNVSTLELGDSALYLCASSKGQGAITEAFFGQGTRLTVV.